This T cell receptor (beta chain) was sequenced in a study of breast tumors, draining lymph nodes, adjacent tissues. V gave up 2 bases and J gave up 5 bases, with 15 bases separating them. The CDR3 has 15 residues. Germline V gene sequence: CDR1 SEHNR, CDR2 FQNEAQ (reference sequence). TCRdb re-called the multiplex PCR reads through MiXCR, storing one row per CDR3 protein. Of about 20,000 distinct CDR3 sequences in the sample, under 60% were seen once. The clonotype originates from a female donor with breast cancer. Some clones in this sample may be carry-over from other donors' samples. The sequenced sample consisted of breast tumor tissue. The genes are TRBV7-9 and TRBJ2-5; D could derive from TRBD1 or TRBD2 (6 bases each). In DNA form, the CDR3 reads TGTGCCAGCAGCTTAAGGAGGGGGAGACTCGAGACCCAGTACTTC. It codes for CASSLRRGRLETQYF.